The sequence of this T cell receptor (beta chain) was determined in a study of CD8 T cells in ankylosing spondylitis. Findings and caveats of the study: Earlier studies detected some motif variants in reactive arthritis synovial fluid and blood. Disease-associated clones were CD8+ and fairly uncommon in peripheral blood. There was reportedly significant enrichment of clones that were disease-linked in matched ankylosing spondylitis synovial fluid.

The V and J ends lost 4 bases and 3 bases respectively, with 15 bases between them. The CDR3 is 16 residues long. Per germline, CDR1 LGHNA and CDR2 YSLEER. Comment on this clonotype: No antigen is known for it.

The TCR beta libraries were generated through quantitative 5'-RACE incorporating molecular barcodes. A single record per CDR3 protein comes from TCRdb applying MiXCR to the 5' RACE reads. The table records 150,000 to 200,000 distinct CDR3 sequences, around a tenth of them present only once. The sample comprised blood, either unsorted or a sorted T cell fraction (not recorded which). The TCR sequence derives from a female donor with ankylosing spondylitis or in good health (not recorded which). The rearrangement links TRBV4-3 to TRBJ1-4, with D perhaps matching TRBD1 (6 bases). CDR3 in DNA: TGCGCCAGCAGCCCGTCAAGCAGGGGAGCTAATGAAAAACTGTTTTTT. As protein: CASSPSSRGANEKLFF.